This note documents a single T cell receptor beta chain sequence. Noted time point: peripheral blood 6 weeks after treatment start. This sample is part of a study of PD-L1 blockade in urothelial cancer. Study at large: Blood analysis was done at 3 weeks (second dose) and 6 weeks after treatment began.

Synthetic TCR analog templates were spiked into all PCRs individually. Data came from immunoSEQ multiplex PCR; TCRdb stores just in-frame clones and leaves some out. This table has approximately 36,000 clones, more than 80% appearing once. The CDR3 has 13 residues. With V trimmed by 6 bases and J by 2 bases, 2 bases remained unmatched. CDR1 and CDR2 from the germline V gene are SNHLY and FYNNEI. The clonotype originates from a man in his forties with urothelial cancer. The material sequenced was PBMCs, taken around atezolizumab (anti-PD-L1) treatment. This chain links TRBV2 with TRBJ2-7, with TRBD1 matching over 9 bases. CDR3: CASRRDRAYEQYF. CDR3 bases: TGTGCCAGCAGACGGGACAGGGCCTACGAGCAGTACTTC.